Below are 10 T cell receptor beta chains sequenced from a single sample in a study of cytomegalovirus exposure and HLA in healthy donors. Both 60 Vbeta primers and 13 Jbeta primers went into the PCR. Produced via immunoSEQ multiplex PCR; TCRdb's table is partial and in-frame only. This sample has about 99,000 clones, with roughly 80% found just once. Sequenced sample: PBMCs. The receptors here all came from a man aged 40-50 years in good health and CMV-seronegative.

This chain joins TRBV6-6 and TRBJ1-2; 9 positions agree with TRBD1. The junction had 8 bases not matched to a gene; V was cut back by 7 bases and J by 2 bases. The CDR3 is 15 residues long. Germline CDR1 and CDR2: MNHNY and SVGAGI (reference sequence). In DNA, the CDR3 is TGTGCCAGCAACCTGGGACAGGGAGCGAACTATGGCTACACCTTC. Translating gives CASNLGQGANYGYTF.

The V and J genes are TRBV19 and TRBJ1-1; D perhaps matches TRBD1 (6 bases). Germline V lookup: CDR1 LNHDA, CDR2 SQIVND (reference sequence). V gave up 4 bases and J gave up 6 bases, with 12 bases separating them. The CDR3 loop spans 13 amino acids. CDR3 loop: CASSTGARAEAFF. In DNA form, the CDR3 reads TGTGCCAGTAGTACAGGGGCCCGTGCTGAAGCTTTCTTT. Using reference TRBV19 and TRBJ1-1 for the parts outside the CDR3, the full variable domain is DGGITQSPKYLFRKEGQNVTLSCEQNLNHDAMYWYRQDPGQGLRLIYYSQIVNDFQKGDIAEGYSVSREKKESFPLTVTSAQKNPTAFYLCASSTGARAEAFFGQGTRLTVV.

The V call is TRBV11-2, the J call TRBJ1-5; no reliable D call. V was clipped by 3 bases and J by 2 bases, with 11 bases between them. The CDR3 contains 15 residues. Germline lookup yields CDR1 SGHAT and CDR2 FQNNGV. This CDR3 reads CASSLEGRGNQPQHF. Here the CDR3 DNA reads TGTGCCAGCAGCTTGGAGGGCCGAGGCAATCAGCCCCAGCATTTT.

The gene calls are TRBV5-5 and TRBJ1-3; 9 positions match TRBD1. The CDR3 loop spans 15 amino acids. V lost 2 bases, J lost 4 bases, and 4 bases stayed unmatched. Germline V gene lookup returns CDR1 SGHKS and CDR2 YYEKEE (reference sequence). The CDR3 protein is CASSFEGTGGNTIYF. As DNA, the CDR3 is TGTGCCAGCAGCTTTGAAGGGACAGGGGGAAACACCATATATTTT.

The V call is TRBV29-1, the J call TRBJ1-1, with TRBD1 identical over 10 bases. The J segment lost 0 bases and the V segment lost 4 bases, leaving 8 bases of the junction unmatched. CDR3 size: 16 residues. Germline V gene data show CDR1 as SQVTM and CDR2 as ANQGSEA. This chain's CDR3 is CSVGGGTGALNTEAFF. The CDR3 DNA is TGCAGCGTTGGAGGGGGGACAGGGGCACTGAACACTGAAGCTTTCTTT.

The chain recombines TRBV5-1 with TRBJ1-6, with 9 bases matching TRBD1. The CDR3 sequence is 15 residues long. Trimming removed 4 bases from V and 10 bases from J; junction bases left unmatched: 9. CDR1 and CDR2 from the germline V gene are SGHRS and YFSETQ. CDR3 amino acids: CASSRTGGQESPLHF. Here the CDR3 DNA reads TGCGCCAGCAGCCGAACAGGGGGCCAAGAGTCACCCCTCCACTTT.

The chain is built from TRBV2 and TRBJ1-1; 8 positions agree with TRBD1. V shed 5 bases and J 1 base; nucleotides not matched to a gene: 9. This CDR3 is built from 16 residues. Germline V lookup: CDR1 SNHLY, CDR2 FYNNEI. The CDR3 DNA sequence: TGTGCCAGCAGTAGCTCAGGGGGCGACCCGAACACTGAAGCTTTCTTT. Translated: CASSSSGGDPNTEAFF.

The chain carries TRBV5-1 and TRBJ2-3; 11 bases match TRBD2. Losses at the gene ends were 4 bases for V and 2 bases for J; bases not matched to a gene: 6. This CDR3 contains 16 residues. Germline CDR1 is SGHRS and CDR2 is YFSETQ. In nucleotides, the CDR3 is TGCGCCAGCAGCCGCCAGGGACTAGCGGACACAGATACGCAGTATTTT. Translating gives CASSRQGLADTDTQYF.

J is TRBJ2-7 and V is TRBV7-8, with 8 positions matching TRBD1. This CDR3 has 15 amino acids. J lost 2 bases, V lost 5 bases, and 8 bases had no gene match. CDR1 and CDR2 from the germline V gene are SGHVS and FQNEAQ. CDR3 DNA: TGTGCCAGCAGCCCCCGGGACAGGCGGACCTACGAGCAGTACTTC. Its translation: CASSPRDRRTYEQYF.

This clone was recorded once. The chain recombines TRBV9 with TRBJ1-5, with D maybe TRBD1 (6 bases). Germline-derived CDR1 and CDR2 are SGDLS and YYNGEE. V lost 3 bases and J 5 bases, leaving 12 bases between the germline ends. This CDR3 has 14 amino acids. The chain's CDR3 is CASSAQQGYQPQHF. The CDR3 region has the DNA TGTGCCAGCAGCGCCCAACAGGGATATCAGCCCCAGCATTTT.